What follows is one T cell receptor (beta chain) and its context. In the CD4+ fraction, cells were divided into CD45RA+ naive and CD45RA-negative memory subsets. This CDR3 comprises 12 residues. V lost 6 bases to trimming and J lost 0 bases, with 9 bases between them. From germline, CDR1 is SQVTM and CDR2 ANQGSEA. Per sorted-subset replicate PCR, input was 150 to 250 ng DNA, representing tens of thousands of T cell genomes. TCRdb's copy holds only in-frame clones and misses some; the assay was immunoSEQ multiplex PCR. Among roughly 1 million clones listed, under 80% were seen once. This record belongs to a study of shared clonotypes between healthy human individuals.

This chain uses TRBV29-1 with TRBJ2-7, with D maybe TRBD2 (6 bases). The source is a young man in good health. Sequenced material: memory CD4+ T cells sorted from blood. Subset: CD45RA-negative fraction. The CDR3 bases are TGCAGCGTGCTGACTAGCTCCTACGAGCAGTACTTC. It codes for CSVLTSSYEQYF.